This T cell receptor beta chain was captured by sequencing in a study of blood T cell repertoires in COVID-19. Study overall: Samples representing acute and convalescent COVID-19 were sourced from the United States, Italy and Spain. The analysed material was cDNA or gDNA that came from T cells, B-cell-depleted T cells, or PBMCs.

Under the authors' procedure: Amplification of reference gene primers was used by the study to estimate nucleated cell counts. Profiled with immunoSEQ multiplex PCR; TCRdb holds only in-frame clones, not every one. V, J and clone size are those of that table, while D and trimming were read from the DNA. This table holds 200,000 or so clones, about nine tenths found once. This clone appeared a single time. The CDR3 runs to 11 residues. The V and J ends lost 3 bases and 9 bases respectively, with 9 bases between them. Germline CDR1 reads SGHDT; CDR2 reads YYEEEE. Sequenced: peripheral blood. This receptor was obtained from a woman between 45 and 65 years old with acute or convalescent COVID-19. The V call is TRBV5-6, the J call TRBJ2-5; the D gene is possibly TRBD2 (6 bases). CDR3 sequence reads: CASSSGDPQYF. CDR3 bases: TGTGCCAGCAGCTCGGGGGATCCCCAGTACTTC.